The text below deals with one TCR beta chain. Its target is not known. This entry comes from a study of immune cell composition in non-small cell lung cancer. Generated by immunoSEQ multiplex PCR, the TCRdb table keeps only in-frame clones and is missing some. Of 3,000 to 3,500 clones listed, 65% to 70% are singletons. Study-wide results and limits: Tumour TCR-beta clonality showed no significant link to smoking pack-years. Tumour-associated clones >0.5% occurred in approximately 34% of adenocarcinomas, under 85% of squamous. Dominant in vivo tumour-associated clones were not shown to share tumour-reactive sequences.

CDR3 length equals 16 residues. Normal lung sampling was at least 3 cm from the tumour, as distant as possible. Template was genomic DNA from frozen, unsorted single-cell suspensions. The TCR sequence derives from a human donor with non-small cell lung cancer. Source material: non-adjacent lung tissue. This chain connects TRBV21-1 to TRBJ1-2; the table's D call, TRBD1, was not checked against the DNA. TRBV21-1 is annotated as a pseudogene. CDR3: CASNGGTGVLTDGYTF. CDR3 coding DNA: TGTGCCAGCAACGGGGGGACAGGCGTCCTTACTGATGGCTACACCTTC.